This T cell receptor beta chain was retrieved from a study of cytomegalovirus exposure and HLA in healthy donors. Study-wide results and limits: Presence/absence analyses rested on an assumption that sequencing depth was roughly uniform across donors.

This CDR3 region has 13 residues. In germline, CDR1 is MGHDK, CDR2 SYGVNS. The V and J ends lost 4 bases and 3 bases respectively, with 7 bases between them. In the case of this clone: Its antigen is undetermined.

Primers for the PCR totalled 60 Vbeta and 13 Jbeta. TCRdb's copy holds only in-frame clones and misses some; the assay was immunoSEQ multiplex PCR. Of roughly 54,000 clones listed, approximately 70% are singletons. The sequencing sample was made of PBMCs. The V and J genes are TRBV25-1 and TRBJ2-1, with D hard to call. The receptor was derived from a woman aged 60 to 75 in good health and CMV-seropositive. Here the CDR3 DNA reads TGTGCCAGCAGTGTCCAGGACTACAATGAGCAGTTCTTC. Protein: CASSVQDYNEQFF.